These T cell receptor beta chains were read from a single sample in a study of T cells in Graves' hyperthyroidism and ophthalmopathy. TCRdb processed the multiplex PCR reads anew with MiXCR; each CDR3 protein has one entry. The sample includes around 260,000 distinct CDR3 sequences, around 25% seen only once; the top ten take approximately 25%. Material: blood. The receptors originated from a man aged 35 to 55 with Graves' hyperthyroidism that later progressed to Graves' ophthalmopathy. Both conserved end residues are part of each CDR3. D genes are given only for firm matches. Clone size is not always given. Where it is, it says once, few, many or a class for expanded clones.

clone size	V gene	D gene	J gene	CDR3 protein	CDR3 DNA
-	TRBV6-1	-	TRBJ2-2	CASSLEASPRELFF	TGTGCCAGCTCCCTCGAGGCCTCCCCCCGGGAGCTGTTTTTT
many	TRBV6-4	-	TRBJ1-2	CASSFDRQANYGYTF	TGTGCCAGCAGTTTTGACAGACAAGCTAACTATGGCTACACCTTC
many	TRBV2	-	TRBJ1-1	CASSELIMNTEAFF	TGTGCCAGCAGTGAATTGATAATGAACACTGAAGCTTTCTTT
-	TRBV27	TRBD2	TRBJ2-1	CASSLKAGFYNEQFF	TGTGCCAGCAGTTTGAAAGCGGGATTTTACAATGAGCAGTTCTTC
many	TRBV7-3	-	TRBJ2-3	CASSLIVGGTDTQYF	TGTGCCAGCAGCTTAATTGTGGGTGGCACAGATACGCAGTATTTT
many	TRBV15	-	TRBJ2-5	CATNPTDRPVGETQYF	TGTGCCACCAATCCAACCGACAGGCCGGTAGGAGAGACCCAGTACTTC
-	TRBV3-1	-	TRBJ2-2	CASSPTATGELFF	TGTGCCAGCAGCCCGACAGCCACCGGGGAGCTGTTTTTT
many	TRBV18	-	TRBJ2-5	CASSPPPAQETQYF	TGTGCCAGCTCACCACCCCCAGCGCAAGAGACCCAGTACTTC
many	TRBV10-3	-	TRBJ2-5	CAISGAGAETQYF	TGTGCCATCAGTGGAGCAGGGGCCGAGACCCAGTACTTC
many	TRBV29-1	-	TRBJ2-5	CSVEDLGRAGETQYF	TGCAGCGTTGAAGATCTCGGGCGGGCGGGGGAGACCCAGTACTTC
many	TRBV12-3/TRBV12-4	TRBD2	TRBJ2-2	CASSLRAGGGTGELFF	TGTGCCAGCAGTTTAAGAGCGGGAGGGGGTACCGGGGAGCTGTTTTTT
many	TRBV19	TRBD1	TRBJ1-1	CASSIGQGARTEAFF	TGTGCCAGTAGTATAGGGCAGGGGGCACGAACTGAAGCTTTCTTT
many	TRBV27	TRBD2	TRBJ2-2	CASSLRAVAGGTANTGELFF	TGTGCCAGCAGTTTACGGGCCGTAGCGGGGGGGACAGCGAACACCGGGGAGCTGTTTTTT
many	TRBV12-3/TRBV12-4	-	TRBJ2-2	CASSLATGELFF	TGTGCCAGCAGTTTGGCCACCGGGGAGCTGTTTTTT
many	TRBV6-1	-	TRBJ1-2	CASSDLVSDGYTF	TGTGCCAGCAGTGACCTGGTCAGTGATGGCTACACCTTC
-	TRBV19	TRBD2	TRBJ2-7	CASSVAGAYEQYF	TGTGCCAGTAGCGTAGCGGGAGCCTACGAGCAGTACTTC
many	TRBV28	-	TRBJ2-7	CASSSHRVSAEQYF	TGTGCCAGCAGTTCTCACAGGGTTTCGGCCGAGCAGTACTTC
-	TRBV27	TRBD2	TRBJ2-7	CASSLLSGGGIYEQYF	TGTGCCAGCAGTCTGCTTAGCGGGGGAGGGATCTACGAGCAGTACTTC
many	TRBV5-1	TRBD2	TRBJ2-5	CASSLSASGVQETQYF	TGCGCCAGCAGCTTGTCGGCTAGCGGGGTCCAAGAGACCCAGTACTTC
many	TRBV24-1	-	TRBJ1-1	CATSDLIGSEAFF	TGTGCCACCAGTGATTTGATCGGTTCTGAAGCTTTCTTT
-	TRBV28	TRBD1	TRBJ1-1	CASKLGQGIPEAFF	TGTGCCAGCAAACTGGGACAGGGAATACCTGAAGCTTTCTTT
-	TRBV6-2/TRBV6-3	-	TRBJ1-1	CASNTRNTEAFF	TGTGCCAGCAACACCAGAAACACTGAAGCTTTCTTT
many	TRBV5-1	TRBD1	TRBJ2-5	CASSLALRTGYQETQYF	TGCGCCAGCAGCTTGGCCCTCCGGACAGGTTACCAAGAGACCCAGTACTTC
many	TRBV5-1	TRBD1	TRBJ1-2	CASSFRDRGFGYTF	TGCGCCAGCAGCTTTCGGGACAGGGGTTTTGGCTACACCTTC
-	TRBV12-3/TRBV12-4	-	TRBJ1-5	CASSFWGANQPQHF	TGTGCCAGCAGTTTTTGGGGGGCAAATCAGCCCCAGCATTTT
many	TRBV28	TRBD2	TRBJ2-2	CASSRRGSGRLGGELFF	TGTGCCAGCAGTCGTCGTGGTAGCGGGAGATTAGGCGGGGAGCTGTTTTTT
many	TRBV7-2	TRBD1	TRBJ2-7	CASSLYRGPEQYF	TGTGCCAGCAGCCTATACAGGGGCCCCGAGCAGTACTTC
many	TRBV19	-	TRBJ2-2	CASKVKRLTGELFF	TGTGCCAGTAAAGTTAAGCGGCTAACCGGGGAGCTGTTTTTT
many	TRBV19	-	TRBJ1-1	CASSIRGTEAFF	TGTGCCAGTAGCATCAGGGGCACTGAAGCTTTCTTT
-	TRBV15	-	TRBJ1-5	CATSRDRGADQPQHF	TGTGCCACCAGCAGAGATAGAGGGGCCGATCAGCCCCAGCATTTT
many	TRBV20-1	TRBD2	TRBJ2-4	CSARGLVGDIQYF	TGCAGTGCTAGGGGACTAGTCGGCGACATTCAGTACTTC
many	TRBV20-1	-	TRBJ2-7	CSARTPNGPYEQYF	TGCAGTGCTAGAACGCCTAACGGGCCCTACGAGCAGTACTTC
many	TRBV2	-	TRBJ1-6	CASSEVSGLRNSPLHF	TGTGCCAGCAGTGAAGTGTCAGGGCTACGGAATTCACCCCTCCACTTT
many	TRBV27	-	TRBJ1-1	CASIAWPLGATEAFF	TGTGCCAGCATAGCCTGGCCCCTGGGGGCCACTGAAGCTTTCTTT
many	TRBV11-2	-	TRBJ1-1	CASSTPDRNTEAFF	TGTGCCAGCAGCACCCCGGACAGAAACACTGAAGCTTTCTTT
-	TRBV6-5	-	TRBJ2-7	CASSYLGSYEQYF	TGTGCCAGCAGTTACTTGGGCTCCTACGAGCAGTACTTC
-	TRBV6-1	-	TRBJ1-5	CASRSAQADSNQPQHF	TGTGCCAGCAGGTCGGCTCAGGCAGATAGCAATCAGCCCCAGCATTTT